Each of the 16 T cell receptor beta chains below was sequenced from the same sample in a study of blood T cell repertoires in COVID-19. The data were produced by immunoSEQ multiplex PCR, yet TCRdb's version contains in-frame clones alone and is incomplete. The data show 300,000 to 400,000 clones, roughly 84% seen once. The sample taken for sequencing was peripheral blood. Receptor source: a man between 50 and 59 years old with active or convalescent COVID-19.

This chain links TRBV11-2 with TRBJ1-4; D is perhaps TRBD1 (6 bases). Trimming removed 6 bases from V and 2 bases from J, with 13 bases in between. The CDR3 contains 15 residues. Germline V gene sequence: CDR1 SGHAT, CDR2 FQNNGV. The CDR3 reads CASRPSGVTNEKLFF. DNA for the CDR3: TGTGCCAGCAGGCCTTCAGGGGTCACTAATGAAAAACTGTTTTTT.

This clone was observed many times. The chain is built from TRBV7-3 and TRBJ2-5, with TRBD1 as a possible D gene (5 bases). The germline CDR1 and CDR2 sequences are SGHTA and FQGTGA. V was shortened by 8 bases and J by 4 bases, with 17 bases between the two germline ends. The CDR3 contains 14 residues. This CDR3 reads CASSLGAPPETQYF. DNA of the CDR3: TGTGCCAGCTCATTAGGGGCCCCCCCAGAGACCCAGTACTTC.

The chain links TRBV7-8 to TRBJ1-6; 9 positions agree with TRBD1. The CDR3 has 20 amino acids. V lost 5 bases to trimming and J lost 7 bases; unmatched junction nucleotides: 21. Germline assignment: CDR1 SGHVS and CDR2 FQNEAQ. DNA for the CDR3: TGTGCCAGCAGCGCGGCCCGGGACAGGGCCGCCGGTATATTGAATTCACCCCTCCACTTT. It is translated as CASSAARDRAAGILNSPLHF.

The rearrangement joins TRBV28 to TRBJ1-2, with D maybe TRBD1 (6 bases). Trimming stripped 6 bases from V and 8 bases from J, with 16 bases between. The CDR3 sequence is 13 residues long. Germline V gives CDR1 MDHEN, CDR2 SYDVKM. The CDR3, as DNA: TGTGCCAGCAGCCTCGGCGGGGGCAACGGCTACACCTTC. Translation: CASSLGGGNGYTF.

The V gene is TRBV4-1, the J gene TRBJ1-5, with D perhaps TRBD1 (5 bases). V lost 6 bases to trimming and J lost 0 bases, with 18 bases between them. This CDR3 is built from 17 residues. Germline assignment: CDR1 MGHRA and CDR2 YSYEKL. Written as DNA, the CDR3 is TGCGCCAGCAGTCTGGCAGGGTTAAAGGATAGCAATCAGCCCCAGCATTTT. Its protein product is CASSLAGLKDSNQPQHF.

This chain links TRBV28 with TRBJ1-2; 9 nucleotides line up with TRBD1. Germline V gene data show CDR1 as MDHEN and CDR2 as SYDVKM. This CDR3 contains 16 residues. The trim removed 5 bases at V and 0 bases at J, leaving 7 bases unmatched. The CDR3 DNA follows: TGTGCCAGCAGTCTTGGGACAGGGAACCCTAACTATGGCTACACCTTC. This codes for CASSLGTGNPNYGYTF.

This clone appeared a few times. This chain links TRBV3-1 (or the pseudogene TRBV3-2) with TRBJ2-7, with D tentatively TRBD1 (6 bases). The germline V gene encodes CDR1 LGHDT and CDR2 YNNKEL (reference sequence). V dropped 3 bases and J dropped 3 bases, with 15 bases sitting between them. CDR3 length: 15 amino acids. As DNA, the CDR3 is TGTGCCAGCAGCCAGGGACGGACAGCTGGCTACGAGCAGTACTTC. It translates to CASSQGRTAGYEQYF.

This chain joins TRBV4-1 and TRBJ2-5; 8 bases fit TRBD2. CDR1 and CDR2 from the germline V gene are MGHRA and YSYEKL. The CDR3 is 16 amino acids. J lost 4 bases, V lost 0 bases, and 7 bases had no gene match. CDR3: CASSQELRGGRETQYF. CDR3 nucleotides: TGCGCCAGCAGCCAAGAATTACGGGGGGGCAGAGAGACCCAGTACTTC.

The chain recombines TRBV7-9 with TRBJ1-5, with D possibly matching TRBD1 (6 bases). Looked up from germline, CDR1 is SEHNR and CDR2 is FQNEAQ (reference sequence). V lost 5 bases to trimming and J lost 4 bases, with 12 bases between them. The CDR3 spans 14 residues. CDR3 residues: CASSRKGDNQPQHF. CDR3 DNA: TGTGCCAGCAGCAGAAAGGGGGATAATCAGCCCCAGCATTTT.

This chain uses TRBV18 with TRBJ2-5; TRBD1 might be the D (6 bases). This CDR3 region has 14 residues. CDR1 and CDR2 from the germline V gene are KGHSH and LQKENI. V dropped 1 base and J dropped 5 bases, with 11 bases sitting between them. The CDR3 here is CASSPLEQGETQYF. The CDR3 nucleotides are TGTGCCAGCTCACCACTAGAACAGGGTGAGACCCAGTACTTC.

The chain links TRBV5-4 to TRBJ1-2, with 8 bases lining up with TRBD1. Trimming took 4 bases from V and 8 from J; bases not matched to a gene: 7. CDR1 is SGHNT and CDR2 is YYREEE in the germline V gene (reference sequence). This CDR3 region has 13 residues. DNA for the CDR3: TGTGCCAGCAGCCACCAGGGGGCGCAGGGCTACACCTTC. It encodes CASSHQGAQGYTF.

The CDR3 is CASSPQQGANNSPLHF. CDR3 DNA: TGTGCCAGCAGTCCCCAGCAGGGGGCGAATAATTCACCCCTCCACTTT. The J gene is TRBJ1-6, the V gene TRBV5-4; 8 nucleotides match TRBD1. CDR1 and CDR2 from the germline V gene are SGHNT and YYREEE (reference sequence). The ends lost 5 bases at V and 5 bases at J; junction bases unmatched: 9. The CDR3 extends over 16 amino acids.

The DNA for the CDR3 is TGTGCCATCAAACCACAGGGGCCTAACTATGGCTACACCTTC. Translated: CAIKPQGPNYGYTF. The chain recombines TRBV10-3 with TRBJ1-2; 7 bases map to TRBD1. The CDR3 loop spans 14 amino acids. Germline V gene lookup returns CDR1 ENHRY and CDR2 SYGVKD. Trimming took 7 bases from V and 0 from J; bases not matched to a gene: 5.

The gene calls are TRBV7-2 and TRBJ2-1; 10 bases match TRBD2. Trimming took 6 bases from V and 6 from J; bases not matched to a gene: 8. This CDR3 contains 15 residues. Germline CDR1 reads SGHTA; CDR2 reads FQGNSA. The DNA of the CDR3 is TGTGCCAGCAGACAGAGCGGGGGGGCGACCAATGAGCAGTTCTTC. Translation: CASRQSGGATNEQFF. Full variable domain (outside the CDR3, taken from reference TRBV7-2 and TRBJ2-1): GAGVSQSPSNKVTEKGKDVELRCDPISGHTALYWYRQSLGQGLEFLIYFQGNSAPDKSGLPSDRFSAERTGGSVSTLTIQRTQQEDSAVYLCASRQSGGATNEQFFGPGTRLTVL.

The chain carries TRBV13 and TRBJ1-6; 9 positions match TRBD1. The germline gives CDR1 PRHDT, CDR2 FYEKMQ (reference sequence). This CDR3 region has 15 residues. J was trimmed by 10 bases and V by 2 bases; bases with no gene match: 6. The CDR3 here is CASSLRDRGLSPLHF. The CDR3 bases are TGTGCCAGCAGCTTAAGAGACAGGGGGTTATCACCCCTCCACTTT.

This chain connects TRBV13 to TRBJ1-1; 8 bases fit TRBD1. Germline CDR1 PRHDT, CDR2 FYEKMQ (reference sequence). After removal of 4 bases from V and 10 bases from J, the junction contained 14 bases not matched to a gene. The CDR3 spans 15 residues. The CDR3 protein is CASSSLGQVGATAFF. The CDR3 DNA is TGTGCCAGCAGCTCCCTGGGACAGGTGGGGGCCACAGCTTTCTTT.